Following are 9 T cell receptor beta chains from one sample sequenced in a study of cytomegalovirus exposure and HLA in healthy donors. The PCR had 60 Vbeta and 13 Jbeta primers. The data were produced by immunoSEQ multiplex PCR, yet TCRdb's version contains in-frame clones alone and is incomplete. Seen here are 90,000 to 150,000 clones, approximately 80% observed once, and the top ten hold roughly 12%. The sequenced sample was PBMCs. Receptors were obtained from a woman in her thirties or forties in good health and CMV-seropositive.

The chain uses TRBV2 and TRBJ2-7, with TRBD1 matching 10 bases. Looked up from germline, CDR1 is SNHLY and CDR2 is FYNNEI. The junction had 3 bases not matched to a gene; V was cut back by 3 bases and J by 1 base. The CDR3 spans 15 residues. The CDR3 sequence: CASSEDRGLSYEQYF. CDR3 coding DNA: TGTGCCAGCAGTGAGGACAGGGGGTTATCCTACGAGCAGTACTTC.

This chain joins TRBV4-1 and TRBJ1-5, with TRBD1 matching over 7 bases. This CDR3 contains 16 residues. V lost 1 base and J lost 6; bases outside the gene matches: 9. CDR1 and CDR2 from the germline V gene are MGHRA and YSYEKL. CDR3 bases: TGCGCCAGCAGCCAAGGTAGGGGACAGAGGGGTCAGCCCCAGCATTTT. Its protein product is CASSQGRGQRGQPQHF.

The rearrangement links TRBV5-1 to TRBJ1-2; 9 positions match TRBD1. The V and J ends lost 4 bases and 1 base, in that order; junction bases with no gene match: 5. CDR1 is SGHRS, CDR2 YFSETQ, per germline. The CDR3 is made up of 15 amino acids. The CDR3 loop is CASSAGQGNNYGYTF. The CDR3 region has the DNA TGCGCCAGCAGCGCGGGACAGGGTAATAACTATGGCTACACCTTC. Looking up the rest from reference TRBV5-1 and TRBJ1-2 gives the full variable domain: KAGVTQTPRYLIKTRGQQVTLSCSPISGHRSVSWYQQTPGQGLQFLFEYFSETQRNKGNFPGRFSGRQFSNSRSEMNVSTLELGDSALYLCASSAGQGNNYGYTFGSGTRLTVV.

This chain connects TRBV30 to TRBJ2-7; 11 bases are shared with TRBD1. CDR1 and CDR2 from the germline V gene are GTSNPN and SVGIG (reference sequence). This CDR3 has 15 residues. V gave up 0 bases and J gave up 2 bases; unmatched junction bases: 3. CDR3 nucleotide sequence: TGTGCCTGGAGTGTAATGGGACAGGGGGCCTACGAGCAGTACTTC. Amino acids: CAWSVMGQGAYEQYF.

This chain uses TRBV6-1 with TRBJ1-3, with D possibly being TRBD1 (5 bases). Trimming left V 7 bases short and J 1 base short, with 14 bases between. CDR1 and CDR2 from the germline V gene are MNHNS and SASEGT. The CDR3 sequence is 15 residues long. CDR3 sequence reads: CASTGTYSSGNTIYF. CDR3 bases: TGTGCCAGCACCGGGACTTACTCTTCTGGAAACACCATATATTTT.

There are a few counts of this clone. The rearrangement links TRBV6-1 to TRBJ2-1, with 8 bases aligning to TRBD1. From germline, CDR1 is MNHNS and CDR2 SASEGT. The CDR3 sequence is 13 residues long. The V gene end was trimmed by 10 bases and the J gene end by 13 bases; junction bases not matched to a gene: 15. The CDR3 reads CATLTGQGKEQFF. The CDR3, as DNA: TGTGCCACCCTCACCGGACAGGGAAAGGAACAGTTCTTC.

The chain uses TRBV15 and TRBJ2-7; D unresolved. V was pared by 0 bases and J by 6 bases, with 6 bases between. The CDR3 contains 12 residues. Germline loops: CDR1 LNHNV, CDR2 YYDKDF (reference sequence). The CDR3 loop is CATSRDFGEQYF. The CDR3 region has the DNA TGTGCCACCAGCAGAGATTTCGGCGAGCAGTACTTC.

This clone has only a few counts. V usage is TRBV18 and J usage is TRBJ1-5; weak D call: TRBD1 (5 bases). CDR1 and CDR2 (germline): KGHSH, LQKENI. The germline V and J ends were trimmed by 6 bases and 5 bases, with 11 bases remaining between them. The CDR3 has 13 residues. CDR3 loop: CASSGGRDQPQHF. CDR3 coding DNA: TGTGCCAGCTCCGGGGGTCGGGATCAGCCCCAGCATTTT.

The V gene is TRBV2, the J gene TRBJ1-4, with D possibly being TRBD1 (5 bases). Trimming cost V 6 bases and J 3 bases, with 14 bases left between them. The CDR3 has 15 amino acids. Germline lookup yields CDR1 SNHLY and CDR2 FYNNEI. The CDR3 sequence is CASSRLGGSNEKLFF. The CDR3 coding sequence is TGTGCCAGCAGCAGACTTGGGGGGTCTAATGAAAAACTGTTTTTT.